This TCR beta chain was captured by sequencing in a study of blood T cell repertoires in COVID-19. Study at large: Nucleic acid was either cDNA or gDNA, and it came from T cells, B-cell-depleted T cells, or PBMCs.

V lost 5 bases to trimming and J lost 6 bases, with 14 bases between them. This CDR3 contains 15 residues. The germline V gene has CDR1 SGHVS and CDR2 FQNEAQ. Here immunoSEQ multiplex PCR was the method, and the copy in TCRdb shows in-frame clones only, minus some. The data show over 150,000 clones, with around 80% seen just once and roughly 2.8% held by the top ten. The chain has TRBV7-8 and TRBJ1-6; D is possibly TRBD1 (6 bases). The material sequenced was peripheral blood. This receptor was identified in an older woman with acute or convalescent COVID-19. Here the CDR3 reads CASSGTGQLNSPLHF. The CDR3 DNA reads TGTGCCAGCAGCGGCACGGGACAACTTAATTCACCCCTCCACTTT.